These 27 T cell receptor beta chains came from one sample sequenced in a study of molecular identifiers for immune sequencing clone quantification. From the PCR reads, TCRdb called clonotypes with MiXCR, one entry per CDR3 protein. Of tens of thousands of distinct CDR3 sequences in the sample, approximately 22% are singletons; the top ten hold approximately 0.99%. The specimen sequenced was naive CD8+ T cells from blood, with Jurkat cell RNA spiked in. Indicated subset: FACS-sorted CD8+CD4-CCR7+CD45RA+ naive T cells. These receptors were collected from a human donor in good health. Some libraries in this study had Jurkat cell RNA spiked in.

This clonotype was seen just once. A much larger clone differs by one base, so this may be a read error. The V gene is TRBV5-1, the J gene TRBJ2-3; D gene ambiguous. Looked up from germline, CDR1 is SGHRS and CDR2 is YFSETQ. CDR3 size: 15 residues. The germline V and J ends were trimmed by 3 bases and 0 bases, with 11 bases remaining between them. CDR3 loop: CASSSASGSTDTQYF. CDR3 coding DNA: TGCGCCAGCAGCTCCGCCTCCGGAAGCACAGATACGCAGTATTTT.

The sample holds many counts of this clonotype. The chain recombines TRBV5-4 with TRBJ2-2; a weak D match, TRBD1 (6 bases). Trimming pared 1 base from V and 0 bases from J, leaving 10 bases between. Germline CDR1 and CDR2: SGHNT and YYREEE (reference sequence). The CDR3 has 16 residues. The CDR3 DNA is TGTGCCAGCAGCTTGCCAGGGACAACGAACACCGGGGAGCTGTTTTTT. This encodes CASSLPGTTNTGELFF. The whole variable domain, remainder taken from reference TRBV5-4 and TRBJ2-2, is ETGVTQSPTHLIKTRGQQVTLRCSSQSGHNTVSWYQQALGQGPQFIFQYYREEENGRGNFPPRFSGLQFPNYSSELNVNALELDDSALYLCASSLPGTTNTGELFFGEGSRLTVL.

This clonotype was counted at least ten times. The chain employs TRBV4-3 and TRBJ2-3; no clear D gene. The germline V gene has CDR1 LGHNA and CDR2 YSLEER. This CDR3 is built from 16 residues. V was trimmed by 4 bases and J by 1 base, leaving 15 bases between them. The CDR3 nucleotides are TGCGCCAGCAGCCCCACGGCGGTAGCTCGCACAGATACGCAGTATTTT. Residues: CASSPTAVARTDTQYF.

This clonotype was found many times. The J gene is TRBJ1-1, the V gene TRBV7-6; D is ambiguous. The CDR3 totals 16 residues. V shed 1 base and J shed 4 bases, with 16 bases lying between them. Germline CDR1 reads SGHVS; CDR2 reads FNYEAQ. The DNA of the CDR3 is TGTGCCAGCAGCTTAGGGTCCTTTCCCGTTCGCACTGAAGCTTTCTTT. Encoded protein: CASSLGSFPVRTEAFF.

Many counts were recorded for this clonotype. The chain links TRBV12-3 or TRBV12-4 to TRBJ2-1, with a possible D match to TRBD2 (6 bases). V was shortened by 0 bases and J by 3 bases, with 9 bases between the two germline ends. This CDR3 is built from 15 residues. CDR3 sequence reads: CASSLARGVYNEQFF. In DNA form, the CDR3 reads TGTGCCAGCAGTTTAGCGCGGGGAGTCTACAATGAGCAGTTCTTC.

Many counts were recorded for this clonotype. The rearrangement uses TRBV28 and TRBJ2-7; either TRBD1 or TRBD2 may fit D (6 bases each). This CDR3 has 15 residues. Germline V gene lookup returns CDR1 MDHEN and CDR2 SYDVKM. V dropped 6 bases and J dropped 0 bases, with 15 bases sitting between them. The CDR3 bases are TGTGCCAGCAGCCTTCGGGGGCCGAGCTCCTACGAGCAGTACTTC. Its translation is CASSLRGPSSYEQYF.

Turning to this clonotype: Since a much larger clone is just one base distant, this may be a read error. V usage is TRBV7-9 and J usage is TRBJ2-2; D not certain. Germline V gene sequence: CDR1 SEHNR, CDR2 FQNEAQ (reference sequence). The length of the CDR3 is 15 residues. The CDR3 is CASGLGLANTGELFF. In DNA form, the CDR3 reads TGTGCCAGCGGCTTAGGTCTAGCGAACACCGGGGAGCTGTTTTTT.

In this sample, this clonotype turned up a few times. CDR3 DNA sequence: TGCGCCAGCAGCGATTGGGGTCCGGGGGCAAATGAGCAGTTCTTC. This gives the protein CASSDWGPGANEQFF. The rearrangement links TRBV5-1 to TRBJ2-1; D tentatively reads TRBD1 or TRBD2 (6 bases each). Between the trimmed V and J ends, which lost 4 bases and 7 bases, there was a span of 18 bases. CDR3 length: 15 residues. CDR1 is SGHRS and CDR2 is YFSETQ in the germline V gene.

This clonotype was observed at least ten times. V and J are TRBV6-5 and TRBJ2-3; 7 nucleotides line up with TRBD2. CDR1 is MNHEY, CDR2 SVGAGI, per germline. After removal of 11 bases from V and 4 bases from J, the junction contained 9 bases not matched to a gene. The CDR3 length is 13 residues. In DNA form, the CDR3 reads TGTGCCGCCACGGCGGGGGTGGCAGATACGCAGTATTTT. This translates into CAATAGVADTQYF.

This clonotype has a count of ten or more. The CDR3 bases are TGTGCCATCAGTGAGTCTGGACAGGGGTATGCCGAGCAGTACTTC. Translation gives CAISESGQGYAEQYF. The V call is TRBV10-3, the J call TRBJ2-7; 9 nucleotides align to TRBD1. The germline CDR1 and CDR2 sequences are ENHRY and SYGVKD. The CDR3 loop spans 15 amino acids. The V segment lost 0 bases and the J segment 6 bases; nucleotides outside the gene matches: 6.

The table lists this clonotype with many counts. The CDR3 sequence: CASSYGQGGDQPQHF. DNA for the CDR3: TGTGCCAGCAGCTACGGACAGGGAGGGGATCAGCCCCAGCATTTT. The chain is built from TRBV6-5 and TRBJ1-5; 8 nucleotides agree with TRBD1. The V and J ends lost 6 bases and 5 bases, in that order; junction bases with no gene match: 9. The CDR3 is 15 residues long. CDR1 and CDR2 from the germline V gene are MNHEY and SVGAGI.

This clonotype was seen repeatedly, ten times or more. The chain is built from TRBV9 and TRBJ2-7; D possibly corresponds to TRBD2 (6 bases). Germline CDR1 and CDR2: SGDLS and YYNGEE. The CDR3 has 12 amino acids. Between the trimmed V and J ends, which lost 7 bases and 2 bases, there was a span of 10 bases. CDR3 sequence reads: CASSRGTYEQYF. The CDR3 DNA reads TGTGCCAGCTCCCGGGGGACCTACGAGCAGTACTTC.

This clonotype came up many times. The chain joins TRBV27 to TRBJ2-7, with TRBD1 matching over 7 bases. The germline V gene encodes CDR1 MNHEY and CDR2 SMNVEV (reference sequence). The junction had 13 bases not matched to a gene; V was cut back by 5 bases and J by 6 bases. The CDR3 totals 15 residues. The CDR3 loop reads CASSLQGPLYTEQYF. CDR3 nucleotides: TGTGCCAGCAGTCTACAGGGGCCCTTATATACCGAGCAGTACTTC.

A remark on this clonotype: The conserved phenylalanine or tryptophan normally closing the CDR3 is absent here, so this likely arose from a read error. The genes are TRBV6-2 or TRBV6-3 and TRBJ1-5; D remains ambiguous. V lost 2 bases and J 0 bases, leaving 8 bases between the germline ends. From germline, CDR1 is MNHEY and CDR2 SVGEGT. The CDR3 contains 15 residues. Here the CDR3 DNA reads TGTGCCAGCAGTTACAGGAGTTATAGCAATCAGCCCCAGCATCTT. Translation: CASSYRSYSNQPQHL.

A remark on this clonotype: Relative to the germline gene, one junction end is altered; a read error may explain this. The rearrangement links TRBV7-6 to TRBJ1-4, with 7 bases lining up with TRBD1. Germline values: CDR1 SGHVS, CDR2 FNYEAQ. The CDR3 length is 15 residues. The CDR3 bases are TGTGCCGGCAGCGACCAACAGGGGTTTAGTGAAAAACCGTTTTTT. Protein sequence: CAGSDQQGFSEKPFF.

At least ten counts were recorded for this clonotype. V gene TRBV4-1 combines with J gene TRBJ2-1; 10 positions agree with TRBD2. J gave up 7 bases and V 3 bases, and 3 bases lay outside the gene matches. Germline V gene data show CDR1 as MGHRA and CDR2 as YSYEKL. This CDR3 region has 14 residues. In DNA form, the CDR3 reads TGCGCCAGCAGCCAGAGCGGGAGGGGAAATGAGCAGTTCTTC. Amino acid sequence: CASSQSGRGNEQFF.

This clonotype has at least ten counts. This chain connects TRBV29-1 to TRBJ2-2; D perhaps matches TRBD2 (5 bases). The V and J ends lost 5 bases and 1 base respectively, with 11 bases between them. Germline V CDR1 and CDR2: SQVTM, ANQGSEA. This CDR3 region has 14 residues. The CDR3: CSVPQSGNTGELFF. The CDR3 nucleotides are TGCAGCGTTCCGCAAAGCGGGAACACCGGGGAGCTGTTTTTT.

With respect to this clonotype: The conserved final phenylalanine or tryptophan is absent from the CDR3, which likely points to a read error. The V and J genes are TRBV7-8 and TRBJ1-3, with D uncertain. This CDR3 is 20 amino acids long. V lost 1 base and J 3 bases, leaving 25 bases between the germline ends. Germline assignment: CDR1 SGHVS and CDR2 FQNEAQ. The CDR3 reads CASSLVTLTVNPASGNTIYL. CDR3 in DNA: TGTGCCAGCAGCTTAGTAACCCTGACTGTTAACCCCGCCAGTGGAAACACCATATATCTT.

This clonotype showed up many times. The chain links TRBV27 to TRBJ2-3; D might be TRBD2 (5 bases). V lost 2 bases and J 2 bases, leaving 14 bases between the germline ends. Germline CDR1 MNHEY, CDR2 SMNVEV (reference sequence). This CDR3 contains 16 residues. CDR3 bases: TGTGCCAGCAGTTTAGTCGCGGGTCCTTACACAGATACGCAGTATTTT. Residues: CASSLVAGPYTDTQYF.

This clonotype occurred many times. This CDR3 reads CASSYGFTGDSGANVLTF. Written as DNA, the CDR3 is TGTGCCAGCAGTTACGGCTTTACAGGGGACTCTGGGGCCAACGTCCTGACTTTC. This rearrangement joins TRBV6-5 to TRBJ2-6; 7 nucleotides match TRBD1. Germline CDR1 and CDR2: MNHEY and SVGAGI. Unmatched junction bases numbered 7, after V lost 2 bases and J lost 0 bases. This CDR3 spans 18 amino acids.

The table lists this clonotype with a count of one. Given a much more abundant clone one base away, this may be a read error. This chain uses TRBV24-1 with TRBJ2-1, with a tentative D call TRBD2 (5 bases). V lost 8 bases, J lost 10 bases, and 17 bases lay in between. CDR1 is KGHDR and CDR2 is SFDVKD in the germline V gene. This CDR3 region has 13 residues. The CDR3 sequence is CATNHTRTGEQFF. The CDR3 DNA reads as TGTGCCACCAACCACACTAGGACGGGGGAGCAGTTCTTC.

The J gene is TRBJ2-3, the V gene TRBV27; the D gene is possibly TRBD2 (6 bases). This CDR3 contains 16 residues. Germline CDR1 is MNHEY and CDR2 is SMNVEV (reference sequence). Trimming cost V 3 bases and J 5 bases, with 18 bases left between them. CDR3 in amino acids: CASSFRVGPSEDTQYF. DNA of the CDR3: TGTGCCAGCAGTTTCCGGGTGGGGCCTAGCGAAGATACGCAGTATTTT.

The V and J genes are TRBV6-2 or TRBV6-3 and TRBJ2-1; 10 nucleotides agree with TRBD2. Germline loops: CDR1 MNHEY, CDR2 SVGEGT. The CDR3 runs to 14 residues. The V gene end was trimmed by 6 bases and the J gene end by 6 bases; junction bases not matched to a gene: 5. CDR3 coding DNA: TGTGCCAGCAGCAATAGCGGGAGGTCCAATGAGCAGTTCTTC. Amino acids: CASSNSGRSNEQFF.

This clonotype was seen many times. The genes are TRBV27 and TRBJ2-7, with D tentatively TRBD1 or TRBD2 (5 bases each). The CDR3 runs 12 residues. Germline V gene sequence: CDR1 MNHEY, CDR2 SMNVEV (reference sequence). Trimming pared 2 bases from V and 5 bases from J, leaving 7 bases between. CDR3 coding DNA: TGTGCCAGCAGTTTAGGGGGACACGAGCAGTACTTC. Translated: CASSLGGHEQYF.

J is TRBJ1-5 and V is TRBV28; TRBD1 is a possible D gene (6 bases). The germline gives CDR1 MDHEN, CDR2 SYDVKM. This CDR3 region has 15 residues. Between the trimmed V and J ends, which lost 6 bases and 11 bases, there was a span of 23 bases. The DNA for the CDR3 is TGTGCCAGCAGCCCCCTGGAGGAGGGGGACGCAGCCCAGCATTTT. Translated: CASSPLEEGDAAQHF.

This sequence joins TRBV19 and TRBJ2-1; 10 positions match TRBD1. The ends lost 3 bases at V and 5 bases at J; junction bases unmatched: 7. Germline V CDR1 and CDR2: LNHDA, SQIVND (reference sequence). The CDR3 has 16 residues. The CDR3 protein is CASSMGQGPFDNEQFF. The CDR3 bases are TGTGCCAGTAGTATGGGACAGGGGCCTTTCGACAATGAGCAGTTCTTC.

Ten or more counts support this clonotype. This chain joins TRBV12-5 and TRBJ2-3, with TRBD2 as a possible D gene (6 bases). The CDR3 contains 17 residues. V was shortened by 0 bases and J by 2 bases, with 15 bases between the two germline ends. Germline values: CDR1 LGHNT, CDR2 FRNRAP. The CDR3 DNA reads as TGTGCTAGTGGTTTGGTAGGGCGGGGAGGCCTCACAGATACGCAGTATTTT. Its translation: CASGLVGRGGLTDTQYF.